The 6 T cell receptor beta chains below were found in one sample sequenced in a study of identical twins. Each CDR3 protein gets one entry after TCRdb re-called the 5' RACE reads with MiXCR. The sample has under 300,000 distinct CDR3 sequences, more than 13% seen once. Sequencing was performed on memory (CD45RO+) T cells sorted from blood. Receptor source: a woman aged 18-29 years in good health.

This clonotype has a handful of counts. The chain uses TRBV20-1 and TRBJ2-3; maybe TRBD1 (5 bases). Germline V gene lookup returns CDR1 DFQATT and CDR2 SNEGSKA (reference sequence). This CDR3 comprises 16 residues. Trimming took off 0 bases at V and 3 bases at J, with 16 bases between the two ends. The CDR3 DNA sequence: TGCAGTGCTAGAGATCTTTCAGGGTGGGCTACAGATACGCAGTATTTT. It specifies CSARDLSGWATDTQYF.

This chain connects TRBV6-1 to TRBJ2-7; D ambiguous. CDR1 MNHNS and CDR2 SASEGT come from the germline V gene. The CDR3 consists of 11 residues. V was clipped by 6 bases and J by 9 bases, with 12 bases between them. The CDR3 DNA is TGTGCCAGCAGCCTAACCCTTGTGCAGTACTTC. Its translation is CASSLTLVQYF.

This clonotype was found a few times. V usage is TRBV28 and J usage is TRBJ2-1, with D possibly TRBD1 on 5 matching bases. The CDR3 is made up of 13 amino acids. CDR1 MDHEN and CDR2 SYDVKM come from the germline V gene. V dropped 6 bases and J dropped 3 bases, with 9 bases sitting between them. In DNA, the CDR3 is TGTGCCAGCAGAATACAGGTCTACAATGAGCAGTTCTTC. Protein product: CASRIQVYNEQFF.

The table lists this clonotype with a few counts. This sequence joins TRBV5-1 and TRBJ2-3; D is unclear. Germline lookup yields CDR1 SGHRS and CDR2 YFSETQ. V lost 2 bases and J lost 0, with 7 bases in between. This CDR3 contains 14 residues. The CDR3 bases are TGCGCCAGCAGCTTAGTAACTAGCACAGATACGCAGTATTTT. Its translation is CASSLVTSTDTQYF.

The chain has TRBV12-3 or TRBV12-4 and TRBJ1-2; no reliable D call. Trimming stripped 7 bases from V and 2 bases from J, with 5 bases between. The CDR3 loop spans 11 amino acids. The CDR3 here is CASMGNYGYTF. For the CDR3, the DNA is TGTGCCAGCATGGGAAACTATGGCTACACCTTC.

This clonotype was detected a few times. The V gene is TRBV3-1, the J gene TRBJ1-1, with D unresolved. The CDR3 spans 13 residues. Germline V gene sequence: CDR1 LGHDT, CDR2 YNNKEL (reference sequence). Trimming removed 1 base from V and 11 bases from J, with 14 bases in between. The CDR3 DNA reads as TGTGCCAGCAGCCAAGGGCGGAATGTGGGTGCTTTCTTT. Its translation is CASSQGRNVGAFF.